These 28 T cell receptor beta chains were all obtained from the same sample, sequenced in a study of blood T cell repertoires in COVID-19. TCRdb keeps only in-frame clones here, not all; method: immunoSEQ multiplex PCR. The sample includes 200,000 to 300,000 clones, roughly 86% of them seen just once. Sequenced sample: peripheral blood. The receptors stem from a human donor in a cohort sampled during active COVID-19.

This sequence joins TRBV4-3 and TRBJ1-2, with D unresolved. The CDR3 length is 17 residues. V was trimmed by 0 bases and J by 4 bases, leaving 18 bases between them. Germline CDR1 is LGHNA and CDR2 is YSLEER. CDR3 nucleotides: TGCGCCAGCAGCCAAGATCTTTTTGGCGGGCTTCGCTATGGCTACACCTTC. Translated, it gives CASSQDLFGGLRYGYTF.

The genes are TRBV2 and TRBJ1-4; D might be TRBD1 (5 bases). Between the trimmed V and J ends, which lost 9 bases and 0 bases, there was a span of 8 bases. The V gene's germline CDR1 is SNHLY and CDR2 FYNNEI. The CDR3 sequence is 13 residues long. The CDR3 reads CASKGSTNEKLFF. The CDR3 DNA is TGTGCCAGTAAGGGGTCAACTAATGAAAAACTGTTTTTT.

The rearrangement uses TRBV2 and TRBJ2-1; D is undetermined. Germline V gene data show CDR1 as SNHLY and CDR2 as FYNNEI. Trimming stripped 3 bases from V and 7 bases from J, with 13 bases between. This CDR3 has 14 residues. For the CDR3, the DNA is TGTGCCAGCAGTGAGGTGGCAGGCCCTAATGAGCAGTTCTTC. Translation gives CASSEVAGPNEQFF. Full variable domain (outside the CDR3, taken from reference TRBV2 and TRBJ2-1): EPEVTQTPSHQVTQMGQEVILRCVPISNHLYFYWYRQILGQKVEFLVSFYNNEISEKSEIFDDQFSVERPDGSNFTLKIRSTKLEDSAMYFCASSEVAGPNEQFFGPGTRLTVL.

The gene calls are TRBV5-6 and TRBJ2-3; perhaps TRBD1 as D (6 bases). This CDR3 is 13 amino acids long. The germline V and J ends were trimmed by 4 bases and 5 bases, with 11 bases remaining between them. Germline CDR1 and CDR2: SGHDT and YYEEEE. CDR3 sequence: CASSTGSVDTQYF. As DNA, the CDR3 is TGTGCCAGCAGCACAGGGAGCGTAGATACGCAGTATTTT.

J is TRBJ1-3 and V is TRBV3-1 (or the pseudogene TRBV3-2); TRBD1 might be the D (6 bases). Trimming pared 0 bases from V and 4 bases from J, leaving 10 bases between. Germline lookup yields CDR1 LGHDT and CDR2 YNNKEL (reference sequence). The CDR3 totals 15 residues. Here the CDR3 DNA reads TGTGCCAGCAGCCAAGATCCGCAGGGGGGAAACACCATATATTTT. Translation gives CASSQDPQGGNTIYF.

The chain couples TRBV18 to TRBJ1-2, with TRBD1 identical over 7 bases. In germline, CDR1 is KGHSH, CDR2 LQKENI. V gave up 1 base and J gave up 7 bases; unmatched junction bases: 12. This CDR3 is 16 amino acids long. CDR3 coding DNA: TGTGCCAGCTCACCACAGGGGGCTTTATTGGTACCTGGCTACACCTTC. It specifies CASSPQGALLVPGYTF.

V and J are TRBV30 and TRBJ1-6; 9 nucleotides line up with TRBD1. CDR1 and CDR2 from the germline V gene are GTSNPN and SVGIG (reference sequence). Germline trimming cut 2 bases from V and 10 bases from J; bases unmatched to any gene: 9. This CDR3 is 15 amino acids long. The CDR3 region has the DNA TGTGCCTGGAGTCCGGGACAGGGAGAAGAATCACCCCTCCACTTT. It encodes CAWSPGQGEESPLHF.

The chain carries TRBV7-8 and TRBJ1-3, with D perhaps matching TRBD1 (5 bases). CDR1 and CDR2 (germline): SGHVS, FQNEAQ. Deletions cut 5 bases from V and 0 bases from J, with 14 bases between. The CDR3 has 16 amino acids. CDR3: CASSPYRIPSGNTIYF. The CDR3 bases are TGTGCCAGCAGCCCATACAGGATACCCTCTGGAAACACCATATATTTT.

V and J are TRBV6-1 and TRBJ2-7; 9 bases are shared with TRBD1. The CDR3 contains 16 residues. CDR1 and CDR2 (germline): MNHNS, SASEGT. V trimming: 2 bases; J trimming: 0 bases; junction bases outside the gene matches: 5. The CDR3 spells CASSESGTGISYEQYF. The DNA for the CDR3 is TGTGCCAGCAGTGAATCTGGGACAGGGATCTCCTACGAGCAGTACTTC.

In its sample, this clone was seen once. V is TRBV7-6 and J is TRBJ2-1; 10 nucleotides match TRBD2. This CDR3 is 15 amino acids long. The J segment lost 3 bases and the V segment lost 4 bases, leaving 3 bases of the junction unmatched. The germline V gene encodes CDR1 SGHVS and CDR2 FNYEAQ. The CDR3 DNA reads TGTGCCAGCAGCTCGGGACTAGCGAACTACAATGAGCAGTTCTTC. Its translation is CASSSGLANYNEQFF. The full variable domain, with the rest looked up from reference TRBV7-6 and TRBJ2-1, is GAGVSQSPRYKVTKRGQDVALRCDPISGHVSLYWYRQALGQGPEFLTYFNYEAQQDKSGLPNDRFSAERPEGSISTLTIQRTEQRDSAMYRCASSSGLANYNEQFFGPGTRLTVL.

The chain couples TRBV30 to TRBJ2-7; tentatively, D is TRBD1 (5 bases). CDR1 is GTSNPN, CDR2 SVGIG, per germline (reference sequence). Trimming took off 0 bases at V and 5 bases at J, with 14 bases between the two ends. The CDR3 is made up of 14 amino acids. The CDR3 bases are TGTGCCTGGAGTGTCACCAGGGTGTCGGACGAGCAGTACTTC. It translates to CAWSVTRVSDEQYF.

The J gene is TRBJ1-2, the V gene TRBV7-3; maybe TRBD1 (6 bases). With 5 bases removed from V and 7 bases from J, the gap between germline ends came to 20 bases. Germline CDR1 is SGHTA and CDR2 is FQGTGA. This CDR3 region has 15 residues. The DNA for the CDR3 is TGTGCCAGCAGCGTAGCGGGGGGCGAATCGGGTGGCTACACCTTC. Translated, it gives CASSVAGGESGGYTF.

The chain carries TRBV18 and TRBJ2-2; the match to TRBD1 covers 9 bases. CDR1 and CDR2 from the germline V gene are KGHSH and LQKENI. This CDR3 is built from 16 residues. Losses at the gene ends were 3 bases for V and 4 bases for J; bases not matched to a gene: 6. The CDR3 is CASSPWDRAITGELFF. CDR3 DNA: TGTGCCAGCTCACCCTGGGACAGGGCCATCACCGGGGAGCTGTTTTTT.

The chain carries TRBV5-1 and TRBJ2-5; a possible D gene is TRBD1 (6 bases). The germline gives CDR1 SGHRS, CDR2 YFSETQ. V was trimmed by 1 base and J by 6 bases, leaving 13 bases between them. The CDR3 is 14 amino acids. The CDR3 here is CASSLTGPVKTQYF. CDR3 sequence (DNA): TGCGCCAGCAGCTTGACAGGGCCAGTCAAGACCCAGTACTTC.

CDR3 residues: CASKTRTENTEAFF. CDR3 DNA: TGTGCCAGTAAAACCCGGACAGAGAACACTGAAGCTTTCTTT. The chain has TRBV19 and TRBJ1-1, with TRBD1 as a possible D gene (6 bases). CDR1 LNHDA and CDR2 SQIVND come from the germline V gene (reference sequence). Trimming left V 7 bases short and J 1 base short, with 13 bases between. The CDR3 covers 14 residues.

The genes are TRBV11-2 and TRBJ1-2, with D perhaps TRBD1 (6 bases). Germline CDR1 reads SGHAT; CDR2 reads FQNNGV. CDR3 length: 13 amino acids. The germline V and J ends were trimmed by 5 bases and 3 bases, with 10 bases remaining between them. The CDR3, as DNA: TGTGCCAGCAGCCCCCAGGGGCACTATGGCTACACCTTC. This codes for CASSPQGHYGYTF.

The CDR3 nucleotides read TGTGCCAGCAGTTTAGTGCAGCCCACAGACAGCACAGATACGCAGTATTTT. Protein: CASSLVQPTDSTDTQYF. The V and J genes are TRBV27 and TRBJ2-3; D is unclear. V lost 2 bases and J 0 bases, leaving 15 bases between the germline ends. CDR1 is MNHEY, CDR2 SMNVEV, per germline (reference sequence). The CDR3 covers 17 residues.

The chain is built from TRBV29-1 and TRBJ2-5, with 8 positions matching TRBD2. J was trimmed by 0 bases and V by 1 base; bases with no gene match: 10. The CDR3 runs to 17 residues. The V gene's germline CDR1 is SQVTM and CDR2 ANQGSEA. CDR3 nucleotides: TGCAGCGTTGAAGGGTTGAGTAGCGGGGTCCACCAAGAGACCCAGTACTTC. It yields the protein CSVEGLSSGVHQETQYF.

To note about this clone: Other nucleotide sequences in the sample specify the same CDR3. V usage is TRBV7-2 and J usage is TRBJ2-1; D is unclear. V gave up 1 base and J gave up 9 bases, with 7 bases separating them. The CDR3 spans 12 residues. CDR1 is SGHTA and CDR2 is FQGNSA in the germline V gene. This CDR3 reads CASSLVRGEQFF. The CDR3 DNA sequence: TGTGCCAGCAGCTTAGTTCGCGGTGAGCAGTTCTTC.

This sequence joins TRBV6-5 and TRBJ1-5, with D uncertain. CDR1 is MNHEY, CDR2 SVGAGI, per germline. Trimming pared 4 bases from V and 7 bases from J, leaving 14 bases between. This CDR3 spans 14 amino acids. The CDR3 bases are TGTGCCAGCAGTTCCTCGGGTCAGCGGCAGCCCCAGCATTTT. Amino acids: CASSSSGQRQPQHF.

J is TRBJ1-1 and V is TRBV4-3; D unresolved. The V gene's germline CDR1 is LGHNA and CDR2 YSLEER. Trimming pared 0 bases from V and 0 bases from J, leaving 5 bases between. The CDR3 loop spans 14 amino acids. CDR3 nucleotides: TGCGCCAGCAGCCAAGACAGGATGAACACTGAAGCTTTCTTT. It specifies CASSQDRMNTEAFF.

This chain links TRBV3-1 (or the pseudogene TRBV3-2) with TRBJ1-2; D gene unclear. Trimming took off 11 bases at V and 5 bases at J, with 3 bases between the two ends. Germline lookup yields CDR1 LGHDT and CDR2 YNNKEL (reference sequence). This CDR3 comprises 8 residues. In nucleotides, the CDR3 is TGTGCCTCTTATGGCTACACCTTC. This encodes CASYGYTF.

This rearrangement joins TRBV19 to TRBJ2-3, with 10 nucleotides matching TRBD2. The V segment lost 6 bases and the J segment 2 bases; nucleotides outside the gene matches: 14. Germline CDR1 is LNHDA and CDR2 is SQIVND (reference sequence). The CDR3 is 18 amino acids. The CDR3 nucleotides are TGTGCCAGTAGCCGACCGTTTCTAGCGGGGGACTACACAGATACGCAGTATTTT. Encoded protein: CASSRPFLAGDYTDTQYF.

Concerning this clone itself: The germline gene is not matched at one end of the junction; a read error may be the cause. The chain joins TRBV30 to TRBJ1-2; D gene ambiguous. The CDR3 length is 13 residues. Per the germline V gene, CDR1 is GTSNPN and CDR2 is SVGIG (reference sequence). The CDR3 here is CAWSVAELTRPGF. The CDR3 DNA follows: TGTGCCTGGAGTGTAGCCGAATTAACGAGGCCTGGCTTC.

V gene TRBV7-2 combines with J gene TRBJ2-7; TRBD1 matches at 9 bases. Germline V lookup: CDR1 SGHTA, CDR2 FQGNSA. Trimming took 3 bases from V and 5 from J; bases not matched to a gene: 5. There are 14 residues in the CDR3. DNA for the CDR3: TGTGCCAGCAGCTTTGGGACAGGGTTCAACGAGCAGTACTTC. This translates into CASSFGTGFNEQYF.

The J gene is TRBJ2-7, the V gene TRBV6-5; D might be TRBD1 (6 bases). Between the trimmed V and J ends, which lost 6 bases and 3 bases, there was a span of 15 bases. The CDR3 extends over 14 amino acids. Germline loops: CDR1 MNHEY, CDR2 SVGAGI. The CDR3 nucleotides read TGTGCCAGCAGCGCCACCACAGGGTACTACGAGCAGTACTTC. It specifies CASSATTGYYEQYF.

The V gene is TRBV3-1 (or the pseudogene TRBV3-2), the J gene TRBJ2-7; TRBD2 aligns across 8 bases. Trimming at V came to 1 base and at J to 0 bases, leaving 14 bases not matched to a gene. The CDR3 runs 19 residues. The germline CDR1 and CDR2 sequences are LGHDT and YNNKEL (reference sequence). This CDR3 reads CASSQALTYSGERSYEQYF. DNA for the CDR3: TGTGCCAGCAGCCAAGCCCTCACCTATAGCGGGGAACGCTCCTACGAGCAGTACTTC.

The chain carries TRBV4-3 and TRBJ2-7; TRBD1 might be the D (5 bases). Germline values: CDR1 LGHNA, CDR2 YSLEER. The CDR3 spans 15 residues. Trimming shortened V by 1 base and J by 2 bases, and 12 bases separated the two germline ends. This CDR3 reads CASSQVKGLTYEQYF. CDR3 DNA sequence: TGCGCCAGCAGCCAAGTAAAGGGGTTGACCTACGAGCAGTACTTC.